The rows below give T cell receptor beta chains drawn from one sample of a study of resident and recirculating memory T cells in vitiligo. Sequenced by immunoSEQ multiplex PCR; TCRdb stores in-frame clones only, minus some. The sample consists of tens of thousands of clones, about 91% of them appearing once. Input material: blood. The origin of the receptors is a male donor with vitiligo. Both conserved end residues are part of each CDR3. The D gene is left open where the match is weak. The size entry is marked missing in some rows and otherwise reads once, few, many or a size class.

v_call	d_call	clone_size	j_call	cdr3_nt	cdr3_aa
TRBV5-1	TRBD2	few	TRBJ2-7	TGCGCCAGCAGCTTTAGCGGGACAACCAGGGGAGAGCAGTACTTC	CASSFSGTTRGEQYF
TRBV11-3	NA	NA	TRBJ2-1	TGTGCCAGCAGCTGGGGCGTGGCCGCCGGGTCCTACAATGAGCAGTTCTTC	CASSWGVAAGSYNEQFF
TRBV7-3	TRBD1	NA	TRBJ2-1	TGTGCCAGCAGCCCCGGACAGGAGTACAATGAGCAGTTCTTC	CASSPGQEYNEQFF
TRBV7-2	NA	NA	TRBJ2-7	TGTGCCAGCAGCCAGCAGGAAGGGGCGATCGAGCAGTACTTC	CASSQQEGAIEQYF
TRBV9	NA	NA	TRBJ1-1	TGTGCCAGCAGCTCTGGCGGAAACACTGAAGCTTTCTTT	CASSSGGNTEAFF
TRBV7-2	NA	NA	TRBJ2-3	TGTGCCAGCAGCTCCCCCTCCTACACAGATACGCAGTATTTT	CASSSPSYTDTQYF
TRBV30	NA	NA	TRBJ2-1	TGTGCCTGGAGTGTAACACTAGAGCAGTTCTTC	CAWSVTLEQFF
TRBV5-5	NA	NA	TRBJ1-1	TGTGCCAGCAGCTTTTATACAGGGTTCGCTGAAGCTTTCTTT	CASSFYTGFAEAFF
TRBV27	TRBD2	NA	TRBJ2-1	TGTGCCAGCAGTCAGACTAGCGCAGAGAGTGAGCAGTTCTTC	CASSQTSAESEQFF
TRBV9	TRBD1	once	TRBJ2-7	TGTGCCAGCAGCGCAGGGACAGGGCTTTCCTACGAGCAGTACTTC	CASSAGTGLSYEQYF
TRBV10-1	NA	once	TRBJ2-3	TGCGCCAGCAGTGAGTTCCACAGGGTGGGCACAGATACGCAGTATTTT	CASSEFHRVGTDTQYF
TRBV23-1	TRBD1	NA	TRBJ2-3	TGCGCCAGCAGTCAAACGACAGGGGACAGCACAGATACGCAGTATTTT	CASSQTTGDSTDTQYF
TRBV5-1	TRBD2	NA	TRBJ2-7	TGCGCCAGCAGCCCCGGAGTAGCGGGACCAAATTACGAGCAGTACTTC	CASSPGVAGPNYEQYF
TRBV5-1	NA	NA	TRBJ2-5	TGCGCCAGCAGCTTGAGTGGGGATCACAGGGAGACCCAGTACTTC	CASSLSGDHRETQYF
TRBV7-6	NA	NA	TRBJ2-7	TGTGCCAGCAGCTTAAATACCGGCCCGGGGAACCCCTACGAGCAGTACTTC	CASSLNTGPGNPYEQYF
TRBV15	TRBD2	few	TRBJ2-1	TGTGCCACCAGCAGAGAGACACTAGCGGGAGTTGGTTTGAATGAGCAGTTCTTC	CATSRETLAGVGLNEQFF
TRBV4-1	TRBD2	NA	TRBJ2-5	TGCGCCAGCAGCCGACCTCCCGGGACTAGGGACCTAGAGACCCAGTACTTC	CASSRPPGTRDLETQYF
TRBV11-3	NA	NA	TRBJ2-1	TGTGCCAGCAGCCCTAGGGGGGAGGGGGTTGATGAGCAGTTCTTC	CASSPRGEGVDEQFF
TRBV19	TRBD1	NA	TRBJ2-1	TGTGCCAGTAGAAAATCCTTGGCAGGGGGCAGACGTGAGCAGTTCTTC	CASRKSLAGGRREQFF
TRBV6-6	NA	NA	TRBJ2-7	TGTGCCAGCAGTCCCACTCCTCGGGTGGAGCAGTACTTC	CASSPTPRVEQYF
TRBV9	TRBD1	NA	TRBJ2-7	TGTGCCAGCAGCGTAGGGGACCGACGACAGGGGGCGGGCGAGCAGTACTTC	CASSVGDRRQGAGEQYF
TRBV19	NA	NA	TRBJ1-1	TGTGCCAGCAAACCTCTCGCCGGGGGGGAAAACACTGAAGCTTTCTTT	CASKPLAGGENTEAFF
TRBV28	TRBD1	NA	TRBJ2-1	TGTGCCAGCAGTTTAACGATGGGGGACAGGGTCTACAATGAGCAGTTCTTC	CASSLTMGDRVYNEQFF
TRBV18	NA	NA	TRBJ2-1	TGTGCCACCTTGGCTCTCCGGCGGTCCGTCAATGAGCAGTTCTTC	CATLALRRSVNEQFF
TRBV30	NA	NA	TRBJ1-4	TGTGCCTGGGGCAGGGGAGATGGTAATGAAAAACTGTTTTTT	CAWGRGDGNEKLFF
TRBV29-1	NA	NA	TRBJ2-5	TGCAGCGTTGACAGGGGAGGGGTGGAGACCCAGTACTTC	CSVDRGGVETQYF
TRBV11-2	TRBD2	NA	TRBJ2-7	TGTGCCAGCAGCTCATCACTAGCGGGGGTCGACTACGAGCAGTACTTC	CASSSSLAGVDYEQYF
TRBV9	NA	NA	TRBJ1-1	TGTGCCAGCAGCGTAGTCCCTCCAGGATCGACTTTCTTT	CASSVVPPGSTFF
TRBV4-2	NA	NA	TRBJ2-3	TGTGCCAGCAGCCCTAGCGTGAGCACAGATACGCAGTATTTT	CASSPSVSTDTQYF
TRBV5-4	TRBD1	once	TRBJ2-7	TGTGCCAGCAGCCTGAGGGACAGCGCCTACGAGCAGTACTTC	CASSLRDSAYEQYF
TRBV28	TRBD2	NA	TRBJ2-7	TGTGCCAGCAGTCTTAGCGGGAGGTACTACGAGCAGTACTTC	CASSLSGRYYEQYF
TRBV7-9	NA	few	TRBJ2-1	TGTGCCAGCAGCTTTTCAAGTCGGGGCTCCTACAATGAGCAGTTCTTC	CASSFSSRGSYNEQFF
TRBV19	NA	NA	TRBJ2-7	TGTGCCAGTAGTACCGGGACATCCGGCTACGAGCAGTACTTC	CASSTGTSGYEQYF
TRBV4-1	NA	NA	TRBJ1-5	TGCGCCAGCAGCCAACCCTTTCGCGGACATAGCAATCAGCCCCAGCATTTT	CASSQPFRGHSNQPQHF
TRBV2	TRBD2	NA	TRBJ2-5	TGTGCCAGCAGGGGACTAGCCTCCCGAGAGACCCAGTACTTC	CASRGLASRETQYF
TRBV9	TRBD2	NA	TRBJ2-2	TGTGCCAGCAGCGTAGATGGAGCGGGGGGGACCGGGGAGCTGTTTTTT	CASSVDGAGGTGELFF
TRBV10-1	TRBD1	NA	TRBJ1-2	TGCGCCAGCGGCCCGCGACAGGGAGCCCCATTAAGGGAGTGGGTCTTTGGCTACACCTTC	CASGPRQGAPLREWVFGYTF
TRBV4-1	NA	NA	TRBJ1-1	TGCGCCAGCAGCCAAGTAACGGGTTACTATGGCACTGAAGCTTTCTTT	CASSQVTGYYGTEAFF
TRBV4-2	TRBD2	NA	TRBJ2-7	TGTGCCAGCAGCCAGGAACTACTAGCGGGAGCGGACTTCGAGCAGTACTTC	CASSQELLAGADFEQYF
TRBV29-1	TRBD1	NA	TRBJ2-5	TGCAGCGTAGCAGGGGGCGCAGAGACCCAGTACTTC	CSVAGGAETQYF
TRBV10-3	NA	NA	TRBJ2-1	TGTGCCATCAGCCCGTCGGGGAAACCCTACAATGAGCAGTTCTTC	CAISPSGKPYNEQFF
TRBV7-9	NA	NA	TRBJ2-3	TGTGCCAGCAGCTTAGTAGCAGGGCTCACAGATACGCAGTATTTT	CASSLVAGLTDTQYF
TRBV27	TRBD2	NA	TRBJ2-3	TGTGCCAGCAGTTCCGGACTAGCGGGAGTAGATGTCACAGATACGCAGTATTTT	CASSSGLAGVDVTDTQYF
TRBV6-6	TRBD2	NA	TRBJ2-3	TGTGCCAGCAGTATCGGGACTAGCGGGAGTGATACGCAGTATTTT	CASSIGTSGSDTQYF
TRBV5-1	NA	NA	TRBJ2-2	TGCGCCAGCAGCTTGTGGTCGGCCGGGGAGCTGTTTTTT	CASSLWSAGELFF
TRBV21-1	NA	NA	TRBJ2-1	TGTGCCAGCAGCAAGGGACAGTACAATGAGCAGTTCTTC	CASSKGQYNEQFF
TRBV10-1	TRBD2	NA	TRBJ2-3	TGCGCCAGCAGTGTCGGGGGGGCCTCAGATACGCAGTATTTT	CASSVGGASDTQYF
TRBV27	TRBD1	NA	TRBJ2-1	TGTGCCAGCAGCCCCCGTCCCGGGACAGGGGGAGGCAATGAGCAGTTCTTC	CASSPRPGTGGGNEQFF
TRBV5-8	TRBD2	NA	TRBJ2-2	TGTGCCAGCAGCTTGGGACTAGCGGGACCAAACACCGGGGAGCTGTTTTTT	CASSLGLAGPNTGELFF
TRBV5-6	NA	NA	TRBJ2-1	TGTGCCAGCAGCTTGAATCCGGGGTACGACAATGAGCAGTTCTTC	CASSLNPGYDNEQFF
TRBV5-1	TRBD2	NA	TRBJ2-1	TGCGCCAGCAGCTTGGTAGGTAGCGGGAGGGCCGGAGATGAGCAGTTCTTC	CASSLVGSGRAGDEQFF
TRBV28	NA	once	TRBJ2-2	TGTGCCAGCAGTTTCTGGGCAACGGACACCGGGGAGCTGTTTTTT	CASSFWATDTGELFF
TRBV10-3	NA	NA	TRBJ2-1	TGTGCCATCAGTCTAAATACCGGGGAGCAGTTCTTC	CAISLNTGEQFF
TRBV5-1	TRBD2	NA	TRBJ2-7	TGCGCCAGCAGCCGGGGACTAGCGGGAAGGGGGCCCAACGAGCAGTACTTC	CASSRGLAGRGPNEQYF
TRBV5-6	TRBD2	NA	TRBJ2-7	TGTGCCAGCAGCCCCGGGGGTAGCGGGAGGAACGTCTACGAGCAGTACTTC	CASSPGGSGRNVYEQYF
TRBV7-2	TRBD2	NA	TRBJ2-7	TGTGCCAGCAGCTTAGCGCGTCCCGGGGGGGGAAACTACGAGCAGTACTTC	CASSLARPGGGNYEQYF
TRBV5-4	TRBD2	once	TRBJ2-7	TGTGCCAGCAGTTCGGGACTAGCGGGAGCGACCTCCTACGAGCAGTACTTC	CASSSGLAGATSYEQYF
TRBV27	TRBD1	NA	TRBJ2-1	TGTGCCAGCAGTTTATCAGCCGGACAGGTGGGGCCCAATGAGCAGTTCTTC	CASSLSAGQVGPNEQFF
TRBV28	TRBD1	NA	TRBJ1-1	TGTGCCAGCAGTTTCAGGGGGTTGGCTTTCTTT	CASSFRGLAFF